A selection of T cell receptor beta chains follows, all from one sample in a study of cytomegalovirus exposure and HLA in healthy donors. The method was immunoSEQ multiplex PCR; TCRdb's version includes in-frame clones alone and lacks a portion of them. The table includes tens of thousands of clones, over 85% detected once. Sequencing was performed on PBMCs. The receptors were gathered from a woman aged 30 to 39 in good health and CMV-seronegative. Each CDR3 is given with its conserved first and last residue. Each record gives: V gene, CDR3 protein.

>TRBV10-2
CASSASGRANEQFF
>TRBV9
CASSGPTGTENTGELFF
>TRBV5-1
CASSLAGTGAFYEQYF
>TRBV30
CAWSVLGGNTEAFF
>TRBV4-3
CASSQDSRDRSTDTQYF
>TRBV2
CASSAYRGRYGYTF
>TRBV27
CASRTTGDSRRVSTNEKLFF
>TRBV7-3
CASSAQLSGTGELFF
>TRBV11-2
CASSSLDRGRGTEAFF
>TRBV5-1
CASSLEENYGYTF
>TRBV7-6
CASSHNPQISSYEQYF
>TRBV28
CASRNGQSSYNSPLHF
>TRBV2
CASKGEGDTEAFF
>TRBV7-9
CASGGSGYNEQFF
>TRBV6-1
CASNRRGDNHGYTF
>TRBV6-4
CASSVSGGTDTQYF
>TRBV6-1
CASTDGNYGYTF
>TRBV15
CATSRGGSSYEQYF
>TRBV30
CAWSPGTGNYGYTF
>TRBV28
CANILVAAGELSNYGYTF
>TRBV7-3
CASSLQGGLYEQYF
>TRBV6-1
CASLEQGAYQPQHF
>TRBV7-9
CASSPAGTRVSGANVLTF
>TRBV2
CASSSHDRGRGNTIYF
>TRBV19
CASSILRGVMETQYF
>TRBV27
CASSLRWAPRPRGETQYF
>TRBV25-1
CASSERGFGTEAFF
>TRBV27
CASIRGHTQYF
>TRBV7-2
CASSLLRGGRGGELFF
>TRBV5-1
CASSLTENYGYTF
>TRBV10-3
CAISDAPNYNEQFF
>TRBV28
CASSQPKGLSTEAFF
>TRBV6-1
CASSEQLIGQGSPLHF
>TRBV5-8
CASSHRDRVPFF
>TRBV9
CASGGANYGYTF
>TRBV18
CASSPKQGGEAFF
>TRBV6-6
CASSYGPEAFF
>TRBV30
CAWSQWLAGALTDF
>TRBV7-9
CASSQTGYNEQFF
>TRBV6-5
CASSYDRGGNNEQFF
>TRBV11-2
CASSSLQGRSSYEQYF
>TRBV7-2
CASSREVAANYEKLFF
>TRBV20-1
CSANLAYEQYF
>TRBV11-2
CASSLDGGETQYF
>TRBV6-5
CASSYSGGAGQPQHF
>TRBV5-1
CASSLGGQSVEKLFF
>TRBV28
CARSGGGAGAGELFF
>TRBV6-1
CASSDLAGAGEETQYF
>TRBV30
CAWSVAGNTEAFF
>TRBV10-2
CASSDRRQRDSSNQPQHF
>TRBV18
CASSPLSLDIQYF
>TRBV7-9
CASSQSQGSTEAFF
>TRBV28
CASSLLGGGAVETQYF